Detailed here is one T cell receptor (beta chain). The data were taken from a study of blood T cell repertoires in COVID-19. With 5 bases removed from V and 1 base from J, the gap between germline ends came to 7 bases. Germline CDR1 and CDR2: KGHDR and SFDVKD. The CDR3 has 14 amino acids. The data were produced by immunoSEQ multiplex PCR, yet TCRdb's version contains in-frame clones alone and is incomplete. This table holds about 290,000 clones, approximately 90% found once. Sequencing was performed on peripheral blood. The chain recombines TRBV24-1 with TRBJ2-2, with D possibly TRBD1 on 6 matching bases. The origin of this receptor is a man aged 35 to 55 with acute or convalescent COVID-19. The CDR3 protein is CATSGRGNTGELFF. The CDR3 DNA sequence: TGTGCCACCAGTGGCAGGGGGAACACCGGGGAGCTGTTTTTT.